This is a list of T cell receptor beta chains from one sample in a study of human T cells and chemical hapten exposure. TCRdb reprocessed the RACE reads with MiXCR, giving one entry per CDR3 protein. Of about 65,000 distinct CDR3 sequences listed, under 7.5% are singletons. The sequencing input was whole blood. All receptors come from a female donor in good health. Some clones in this sample may be carry-over from other donors' samples. CDR3s leave out the opening cysteine and the closing phenylalanine or tryptophan.

>TRBJ2-5|TRBV12-3/TRBV12-4|14
ASSSPFAGVSETQY
>TRBJ2-1|TRBV6-1|12
ASQYEAGNNEQF
>TRBJ1-1|TRBV20-1|11
SARETGAREAF
>TRBJ1-5|TRBV21-1|13
ASSNLSVSNQPQH
>TRBJ2-3|TRBV28|15
ASSPYLPRTSTDTQY
>TRBJ1-5|TRBV4-3|12
ASSQLVLSQPQH
>TRBJ1-6|TRBV6-1|17
ASLGGGGRVLSSNSPLH
>TRBJ2-3|TRBV2|13
ASTRLAGVADTQY
>TRBJ1-1|TRBV28|12
ASSLVQGGTEAF
>TRBJ2-7|TRBV20-1|10
SARTVSYEQY
>TRBJ2-3|TRBV6-6|10
ASSPTPDTQY
>TRBJ2-3|TRBV6-2/TRBV6-3|13
ASSRGREVTDTQY
>TRBJ2-4|TRBV4-2|16
ASSQGGGRELAKNIQY
>TRBJ2-3|TRBV6-5|9
ASSYLDTQY
>TRBJ2-5|TRBV2|12
ASRPDRVQETQY
>TRBJ2-1|TRBV20-1|11
SARRGFYNEQF
>TRBJ2-1|TRBV6-6|16
ASSPGNLAGKSYNEQF
>TRBJ1-5|TRBV18|12
ASSPVLGDQPQH
>TRBJ2-3|TRBV28|9
ASSPGTSQY
>TRBJ2-4|TRBV3-1|12
ASRATDRDDIQY
>TRBJ2-3|TRBV20-1|15
SARDYRGTLLTDTQY
>TRBJ1-2|TRBV18|13
ASSPPPAGPYGYT
>TRBJ1-5|TRBV7-2|11
ASSLVSNQPQH
>TRBJ1-1|TRBV20-1|12
SAPVRGGYTEAF
>TRBJ1-5|TRBV5-1|13
ASSRGGQPNQPQH
>TRBJ1-5|TRBV2|13
ASRERTGHNQPQH
>TRBJ2-7|TRBV12-3/TRBV12-4|11
ASSFQGPHEQY
>TRBJ2-2|TRBV6-4|13
ASSETSGNTGELF
>TRBJ1-2|TRBV7-8|12
ASNFNRDSYGYT
>TRBJ2-6|TRBV28|14
ASSFHLVAGANVLT
>TRBJ1-4|TRBV7-9|12
ASSLSGPGEKLF
>TRBJ2-7|TRBV28|12
ASMQVGYSYEQY
>TRBJ2-7|TRBV19|10
ASSTYGREQY
>TRBJ2-7|TRBV6-5|13
AAGTGGRVLEEQY
>TRBJ2-3|TRBV5-4|13
ASSLDFAGGDTQY
>TRBJ2-7|TRBV7-2|12
ASSQDTLVYEQY
>TRBJ2-7|TRBV28|12
ASSLGSSEGEQY
>TRBJ2-1|TRBV5-1|14
ASSLSGRQVLDEQF
>TRBJ2-6|TRBV18|14
ASSPQGSSGANVLT
>TRBJ2-7|TRBV6-1|11
ASSDRADYEQY
>TRBJ2-1|TRBV29-1|13
SGQGLAENYNEQF
>TRBJ2-2|TRBV29-1|9
SVGTSGELF
>TRBJ1-2|TRBV20-1|11
SARRPKDYGYT
>TRBJ1-2|TRBV29-1|13
SVEESVTVPGGYT
>TRBJ2-3|TRBV28|13
ASSAMDREGDTQY
>TRBJ2-2|TRBV3-1|14
ASSRGLAGKAGELF
>TRBJ2-3|TRBV3-1|15
ASSRLVTATSTDTQY
>TRBJ2-7|TRBV28|12
ASSLLVGGDEQY
>TRBJ1-5|TRBV28|17
ASTPRRGVPIGIHQPQH
>TRBJ2-2|TRBV2|13
ASSASGGNTGELF
>TRBJ1-6|TRBV5-1|13
ASSLEPGADSPLH
>TRBJ1-4|TRBV7-9|14
ASSLGQGALYEKLF
>TRBJ2-5|TRBV2|14
ASSEGLAGPQETQY
>TRBJ2-2|TRBV7-3|14
ASSPFGGADTGELF
>TRBJ2-7|TRBV20-1|12
SATPGQGSYEQY
>TRBJ1-2|TRBV28|11
ASSQEGLYGYT
>TRBJ2-7|TRBV15|13
ATSGQNRGSYEQY
>TRBJ1-1|TRBV29-1|10
SVNRGTAEAF
>TRBJ2-3|TRBV21-1|13
ASSKEDSGTDTQY
>TRBJ2-7|TRBV30|11
AWSGLAGVEQY